Shown below are 11 T cell receptor beta chains from a single sample sequenced in a study of cytomegalovirus exposure and HLA in healthy donors. With 60 Vbeta and 13 Jbeta primers, the PCR was carried out. TCRdb's table, derived via immunoSEQ multiplex PCR, lists solely in-frame clones and lacks some. The sample lists 75,000 to 90,000 clones, 60% to 85% occurring once. The specimen was PBMCs. The receptors here all came from a male donor in good health and CMV-seropositive.

A few counts support this clone. This chain uses TRBV7-2 with TRBJ1-1; D might be TRBD1 (6 bases). The CDR3 covers 14 residues. Trimming took off 1 base at V and 11 bases at J, with 17 bases between the two ends. From germline, CDR1 is SGHTA and CDR2 FQGNSA. The CDR3 region is CASSLEGENLGAFF. CDR3 bases: TGTGCCAGCAGCTTAGAGGGGGAGAACTTGGGGGCTTTCTTT.

The chain uses TRBV7-2 and TRBJ1-1; the D gene is possibly TRBD1 (5 bases). The V end was cut by 4 bases, the J end by 4 bases, with 10 bases between. Per the germline V gene, CDR1 is SGHTA and CDR2 is FQGNSA. The CDR3 runs 13 residues. The CDR3 sequence is CASSYIRGTEAFF. CDR3 sequence (DNA): TGTGCCAGCAGCTACATAAGGGGCACTGAAGCTTTCTTT.

The chain carries TRBV6-5 and TRBJ1-3; 7 nucleotides match TRBD1. The V gene's germline CDR1 is MNHEY and CDR2 SVGAGI. Losses at the gene ends were 8 bases for V and 0 bases for J; bases not matched to a gene: 4. The CDR3 has 14 amino acids. The chain's CDR3 is CASHGTASGNTIYF. DNA of the CDR3: TGTGCCAGCCACGGGACAGCCTCTGGAAACACCATATATTTT.

In its sample, this clone was seen once. The chain employs TRBV29-1 and TRBJ1-1, with D perhaps matching TRBD1 (5 bases). The germline CDR1 and CDR2 sequences are SQVTM and ANQGSEA. Trimming stripped 4 bases from V and 5 bases from J, with 20 bases between. This CDR3 has 15 residues. Written as DNA, the CDR3 is TGCAGCGTTGTTAGGGATCGGGGGGGAGGGACTGAAGCTTTCTTT. Its protein is CSVVRDRGGGTEAFF.

Only a few counts were recorded for this clone. The chain employs TRBV6-1 and TRBJ2-6, with D possibly being TRBD1 (5 bases). Trimming removed 6 bases at V and 1 base at J, with 10 bases between. CDR1 is MNHNS and CDR2 is SASEGT in the germline V gene. The CDR3 length is 15 residues. The CDR3 spells CASRGRGSGANVLTF. The CDR3 DNA reads TGTGCCAGCAGGGGAAGGGGATCTGGGGCCAACGTCCTGACTTTC.

This clone was seen only a few times. The rearrangement uses TRBV18 and TRBJ1-1; D unresolved. Germline V CDR1 and CDR2: KGHSH, LQKENI. The CDR3 is made up of 14 amino acids. V lost 3 bases to trimming and J lost 5 bases, with 13 bases between them. The CDR3 nucleotides read TGTGCCAGCTCACCCAGTGTCGGGTTGACTGAAGCTTTCTTT. This translates into CASSPSVGLTEAFF.

The gene calls are TRBV27 and TRBJ2-3, with D maybe TRBD2 (6 bases). The V and J ends lost 9 bases and 1 base respectively, with 11 bases between them. CDR1 MNHEY and CDR2 SMNVEV come from the germline V gene (reference sequence). The CDR3 is 13 amino acids. CDR3 sequence: CASRGTGTDTQYF. DNA for the CDR3: TGTGCCAGTCGGGGGACCGGCACAGATACGCAGTATTTT.

The chain combines TRBV7-2 with TRBJ1-5; 9 bases fit TRBD1. CDR1 is SGHTA, CDR2 FQGNSA, per germline. There are 17 residues in the CDR3. V gave up 3 bases and J gave up 3 bases; unmatched junction bases: 9. CDR3 sequence: CASSFRGQGGYNQPQHF. The CDR3 DNA follows: TGTGCCAGCAGCTTTAGGGGACAGGGTGGGTACAATCAGCCCCAGCATTTT.

The rearrangement joins TRBV5-5 to TRBJ2-7, with D possibly matching TRBD2 (6 bases). CDR3 size: 12 residues. V lost 4 bases and J 3 bases, leaving 8 bases between the germline ends. Per the germline V gene, CDR1 is SGHKS and CDR2 is YYEKEE (reference sequence). The CDR3 DNA follows: TGTGCCAGCAGCCCGGGGGTCTACGAGCAGTACTTC. This sequence encodes CASSPGVYEQYF.

The V call is TRBV10-3, the J call TRBJ2-1; TRBD2 might be the D (6 bases). This CDR3 contains 13 residues. The V gene lost 7 bases and the J gene lost 6 bases, with 13 bases spanning the gap. CDR1 ENHRY and CDR2 SYGVKD come from the germline V gene. In DNA form, the CDR3 reads TGTGCCATCAATCCGACTAGTTTCAATGAGCAGTTCTTC. Its protein product is CAINPTSFNEQFF.

This clone was counted once. The V and J genes are TRBV9 and TRBJ2-7; D ambiguous. V was cut by 3 bases and J by 0 bases, with 10 bases left in between. This CDR3 is 14 amino acids long. Germline-derived CDR1 and CDR2 are SGDLS and YYNGEE. CDR3: CASSGSSSSYEQYF. CDR3 bases: TGTGCCAGCAGCGGCTCCTCCAGCTCCTACGAGCAGTACTTC.